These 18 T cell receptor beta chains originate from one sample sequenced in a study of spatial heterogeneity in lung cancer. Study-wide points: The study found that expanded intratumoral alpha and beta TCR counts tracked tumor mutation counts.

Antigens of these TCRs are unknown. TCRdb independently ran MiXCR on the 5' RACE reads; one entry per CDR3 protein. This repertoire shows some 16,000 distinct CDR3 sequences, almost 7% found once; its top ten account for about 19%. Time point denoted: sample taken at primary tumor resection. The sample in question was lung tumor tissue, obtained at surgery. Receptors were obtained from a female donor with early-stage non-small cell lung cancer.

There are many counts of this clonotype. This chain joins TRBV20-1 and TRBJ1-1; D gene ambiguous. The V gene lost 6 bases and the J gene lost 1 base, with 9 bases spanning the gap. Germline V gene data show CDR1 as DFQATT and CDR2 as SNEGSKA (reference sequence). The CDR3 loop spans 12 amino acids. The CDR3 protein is CSALKRNTEAFF. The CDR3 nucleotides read TGCAGTGCCCTGAAACGGAACACTGAAGCTTTCTTT.

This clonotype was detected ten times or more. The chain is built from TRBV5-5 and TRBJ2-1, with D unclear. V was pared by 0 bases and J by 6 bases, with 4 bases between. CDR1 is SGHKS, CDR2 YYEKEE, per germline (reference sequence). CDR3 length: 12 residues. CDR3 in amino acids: CASSLDLNEQFF. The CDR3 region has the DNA TGTGCCAGCAGCTTGGACCTCAATGAGCAGTTCTTC.

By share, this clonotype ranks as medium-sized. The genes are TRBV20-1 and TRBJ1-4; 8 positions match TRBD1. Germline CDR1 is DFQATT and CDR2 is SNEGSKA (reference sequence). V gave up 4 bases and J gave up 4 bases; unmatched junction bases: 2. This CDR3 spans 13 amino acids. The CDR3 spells CSATDRGNEKLFF. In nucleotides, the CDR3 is TGCAGTGCTACAGACAGGGGTAATGAAAAACTGTTTTTT.

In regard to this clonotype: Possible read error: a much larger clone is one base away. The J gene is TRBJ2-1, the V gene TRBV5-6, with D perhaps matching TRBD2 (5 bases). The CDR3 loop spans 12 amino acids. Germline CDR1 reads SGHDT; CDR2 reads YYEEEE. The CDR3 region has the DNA TGTGTCAGCAGCCGAACTAGGCATGAGCAGTTCTTC. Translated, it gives CVSSRTRHEQFF.

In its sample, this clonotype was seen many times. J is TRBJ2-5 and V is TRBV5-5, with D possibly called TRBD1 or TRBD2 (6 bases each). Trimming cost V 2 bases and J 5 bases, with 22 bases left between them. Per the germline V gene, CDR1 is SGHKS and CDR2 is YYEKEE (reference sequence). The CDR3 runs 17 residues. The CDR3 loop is CASSFWVRSGAGETQYF. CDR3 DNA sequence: TGTGCCAGCAGCTTTTGGGTTCGTTCGGGGGCGGGCGAGACCCAGTACTTC.

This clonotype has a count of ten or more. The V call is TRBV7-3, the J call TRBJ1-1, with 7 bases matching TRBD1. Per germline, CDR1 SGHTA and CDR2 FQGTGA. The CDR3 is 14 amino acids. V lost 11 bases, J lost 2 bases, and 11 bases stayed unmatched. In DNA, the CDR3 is TGTGCCGGCTCTCCCAGGGGGTGCAACACTGAAGCTTTCTTT. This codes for CAGSPRGCNTEAFF.

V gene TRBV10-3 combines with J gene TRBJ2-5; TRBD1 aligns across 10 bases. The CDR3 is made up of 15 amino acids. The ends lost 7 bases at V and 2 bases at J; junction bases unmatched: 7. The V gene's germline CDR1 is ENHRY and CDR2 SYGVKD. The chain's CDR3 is CAINPGQGVQETQYF. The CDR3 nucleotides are TGTGCCATCAACCCTGGACAGGGGGTTCAAGAGACCCAGTACTTC.

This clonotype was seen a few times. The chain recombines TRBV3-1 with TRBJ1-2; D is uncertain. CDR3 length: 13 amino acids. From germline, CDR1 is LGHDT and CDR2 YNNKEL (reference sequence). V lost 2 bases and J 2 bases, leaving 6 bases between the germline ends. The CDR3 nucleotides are TGTGCCAGCAGCCAATACTTGAACTATGGCTACACCTTC. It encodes CASSQYLNYGYTF.

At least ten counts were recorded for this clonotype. CDR3: CASSLGELEQFF. CDR3 nucleotides: TGTGCCAGCAGTTTGGGAGAACTCGAGCAGTTCTTC. The chain links TRBV28 to TRBJ2-1; a possible D gene is TRBD2 (5 bases). Germline CDR1 is MDHEN and CDR2 is SYDVKM. Trimming cost V 3 bases and J 10 bases, with 10 bases left between them. There are 12 residues in the CDR3. Variable domain in full (rest from reference TRBV28 and TRBJ2-1): DVKVTQSSRYLVKRTGEKVFLECVQDMDHENMFWYRQDPGLGLRLIYFSYDVKMKEKGDIPEGYSVSREKKERFSLILESASTNQTSMYLCASSLGELEQFFGPGTRLTVL.

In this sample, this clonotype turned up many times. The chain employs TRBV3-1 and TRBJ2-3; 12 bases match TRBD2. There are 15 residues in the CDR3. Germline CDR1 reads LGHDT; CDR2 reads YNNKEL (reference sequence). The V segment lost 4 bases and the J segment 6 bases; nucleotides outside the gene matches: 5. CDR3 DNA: TGTGCCAGCAGCCCGACTAGCGGGGGTGATGATACGCAGTATTTT. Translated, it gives CASSPTSGGDDTQYF.

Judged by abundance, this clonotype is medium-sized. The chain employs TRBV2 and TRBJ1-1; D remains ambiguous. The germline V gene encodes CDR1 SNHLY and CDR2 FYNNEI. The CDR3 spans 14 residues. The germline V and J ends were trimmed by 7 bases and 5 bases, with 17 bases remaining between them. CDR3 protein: CASIVRKGGTEAFF. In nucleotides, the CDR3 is TGTGCCAGCATAGTTCGAAAGGGAGGGACTGAAGCTTTCTTT.

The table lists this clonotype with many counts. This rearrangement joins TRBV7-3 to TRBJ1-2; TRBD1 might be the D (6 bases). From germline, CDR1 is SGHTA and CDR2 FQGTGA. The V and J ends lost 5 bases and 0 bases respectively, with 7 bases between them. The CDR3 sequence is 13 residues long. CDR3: CASSKGANYGYTF. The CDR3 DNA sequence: TGTGCCAGCAGCAAGGGGGCTAACTATGGCTACACCTTC.

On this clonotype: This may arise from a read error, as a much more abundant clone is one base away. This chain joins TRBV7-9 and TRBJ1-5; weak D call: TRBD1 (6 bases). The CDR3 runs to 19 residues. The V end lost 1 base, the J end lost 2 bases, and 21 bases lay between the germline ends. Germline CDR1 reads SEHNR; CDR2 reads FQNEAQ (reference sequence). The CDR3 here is CASSLGAGRGEYRNQPQHF. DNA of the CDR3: TGTGCCAGCAGCTTAGGCGCGGGCAGGGGCGAATATCGCAATCAGCCCCAGCATTTT. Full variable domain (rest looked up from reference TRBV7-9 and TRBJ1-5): DTGVSQNPRHKITKRGQNVTFRCDPISEHNRLYWYRQTLGQGPEFLTYFQNEAQLEKSRLLSDRFSAERPKGSFSTLEIQRTEQGDSAMYLCASSLGAGRGEYRNQPQHFGDGTRLSIL.

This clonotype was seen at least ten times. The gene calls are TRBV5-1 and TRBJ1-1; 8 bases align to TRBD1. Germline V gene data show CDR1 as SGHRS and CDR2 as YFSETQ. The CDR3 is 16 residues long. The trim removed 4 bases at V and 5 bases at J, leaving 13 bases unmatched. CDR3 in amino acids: CASSLRGGQVGTEAFF. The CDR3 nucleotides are TGCGCCAGCAGCCTCCGAGGGGGACAGGTAGGGACTGAAGCTTTCTTT.

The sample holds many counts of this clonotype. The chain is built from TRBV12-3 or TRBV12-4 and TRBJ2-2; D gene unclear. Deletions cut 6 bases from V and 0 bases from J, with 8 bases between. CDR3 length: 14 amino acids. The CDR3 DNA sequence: TGTGCCAGCAGGGTATCCGCGAACACCGGGGAGCTGTTTTTT. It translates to CASRVSANTGELFF.

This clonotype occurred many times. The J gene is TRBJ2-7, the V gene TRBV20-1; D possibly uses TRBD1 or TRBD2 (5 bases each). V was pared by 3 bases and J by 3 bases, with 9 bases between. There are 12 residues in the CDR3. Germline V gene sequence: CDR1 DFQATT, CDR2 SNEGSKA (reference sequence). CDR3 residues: CSASEGSYEQYF. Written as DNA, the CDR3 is TGCAGTGCTAGCGAGGGGAGCTACGAGCAGTACTTC.

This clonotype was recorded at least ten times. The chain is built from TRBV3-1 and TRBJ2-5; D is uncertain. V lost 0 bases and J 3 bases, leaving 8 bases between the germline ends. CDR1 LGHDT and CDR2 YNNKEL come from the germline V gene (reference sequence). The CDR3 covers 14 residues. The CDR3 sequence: CASSQDWLKETQYF. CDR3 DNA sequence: TGTGCCAGCAGCCAAGACTGGCTTAAAGAGACCCAGTACTTC.

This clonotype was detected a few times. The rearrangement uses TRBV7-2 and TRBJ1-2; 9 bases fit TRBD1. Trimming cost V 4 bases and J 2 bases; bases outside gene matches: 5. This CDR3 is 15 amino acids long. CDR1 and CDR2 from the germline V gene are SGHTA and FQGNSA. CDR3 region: CASSSRTGVNYGYTF. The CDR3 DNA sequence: TGTGCCAGCAGCTCGAGGACAGGGGTAAACTATGGCTACACCTTC. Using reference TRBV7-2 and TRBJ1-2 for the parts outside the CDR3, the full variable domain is GAGVSQSPSNKVTEKGKDVELRCDPISGHTALYWYRQSLGQGLEFLIYFQGNSAPDKSGLPSDRFSAERTGGSVSTLTIQRTQQEDSAVYLCASSSRTGVNYGYTFGSGTRLTVV.